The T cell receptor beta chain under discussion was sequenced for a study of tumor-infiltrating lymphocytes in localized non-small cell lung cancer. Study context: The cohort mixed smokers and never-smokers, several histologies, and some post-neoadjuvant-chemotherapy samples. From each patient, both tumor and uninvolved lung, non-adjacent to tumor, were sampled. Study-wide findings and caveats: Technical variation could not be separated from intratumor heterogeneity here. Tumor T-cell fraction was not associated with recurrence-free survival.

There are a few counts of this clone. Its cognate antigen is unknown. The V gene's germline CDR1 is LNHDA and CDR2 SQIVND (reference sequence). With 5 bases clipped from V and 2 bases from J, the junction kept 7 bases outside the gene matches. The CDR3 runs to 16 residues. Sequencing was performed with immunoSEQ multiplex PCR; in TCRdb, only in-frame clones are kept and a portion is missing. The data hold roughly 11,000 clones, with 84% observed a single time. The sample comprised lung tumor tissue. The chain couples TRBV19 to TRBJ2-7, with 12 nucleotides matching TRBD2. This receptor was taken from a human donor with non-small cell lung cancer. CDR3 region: CASSVTSGSRTYEQYF. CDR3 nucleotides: TGTGCCAGTAGTGTGACTAGCGGGAGCCGGACCTACGAGCAGTACTTC.